This TCR beta chain originates from a study of T-cell memory formation after mild COVID-19. Study-wide context: TCR clusters largely stayed donor specific.

This CDR3 spans 14 amino acids. V lost 8 bases to trimming and J lost 1 base; unmatched junction nucleotides: 6. This clonotype was counted between two and nine times. TCRdb redid the calling of the 5' RACE reads with MiXCR, one entry per CDR3 protein. Found here are a few hundred thousand distinct CDR3 sequences, over 20% of them singletons; the top ten hold about an eighth. The rearrangement joins TRBV12-3 or TRBV12-4 to TRBJ2-5, with TRBD2 identical over 8 bases. The receptor comes from an adult woman who had mild COVID-19 (a few samples of this study predate the infection). Cell type and time point are not known. Material for sequencing was PBMCs or a T cell subset sorted from them (not recorded which). In nucleotides, the CDR3 is TGTGCCAGCGGGGCGGGGGGAGTCCAAGAGACCCAGTACTTC. Amino acids: CASGAGGVQETQYF.